This T cell receptor (beta chain) was recovered during a study of siplizumab effects on memory and regulatory T cells. Sequencing of each sample assayed roughly 10^5 TCR templates. This table comes from immunoSEQ multiplex PCR, and its TCRdb copy is limited to in-frame clones, with some not included. Here the sample spans around 95,000 clones, 91% being singletons. Study outcomes and limitations: The naive T cell population seemed more diverse than memory cells and seemed a major contributor to the alloresponse. Unstimulated subsets were the mapping target of only a minor fraction of alloreactive clones. Versus 25% to 30% in controls, the mappable alloreactive CD4+ clones averaged roughly 69% Treg-derived with siplizumab.

As regards this clone: Its target is not known.

CDR1 is MNHNY and CDR2 is SVGAGI in the germline V gene (reference sequence). This CDR3 comprises 13 residues. The V and J ends lost 5 bases and 3 bases respectively, with 10 bases between them. Sequencing used CD4+ T cells sorted from blood. This sequence was found in a human donor in good health. V usage is TRBV6-6 and J usage is TRBJ1-2; D possibly corresponds to TRBD1 (6 bases). This chain's CDR3 is CASSQRGDYGYTF. The CDR3 DNA follows: TGTGCCAGCAGTCAGAGGGGGGACTATGGCTACACCTTC.